This T cell receptor beta chain was profiled in a study of low-dose radiotherapy and immunotherapy resistance in tumors. The overall study: Each patient was administered nivolumab intravenously at 240 mg, which was a flat dose, every two weeks, along with intravenous ipilimumab at 1 mg/kg every six weeks. One day prior to radiation and immunotherapy, intravenous cyclophosphamide at 200 mg/m2 was given, repeated every two weeks.

The V gene's germline CDR1 is DFQATT and CDR2 SNEGSKA (reference sequence). Trimming took 0 bases from V and 4 from J; bases not matched to a gene: 8. The CDR3 is 16 residues long. TRAV- and TRBV-specific primers primed first-strand cDNA, covering alpha and beta chains. Amplification of TCRs used a constant-region primer and V-primer adapter for about 21 PCR cycles. TCRdb reanalysed the reads using MiXCR and keeps one entry per CDR3 protein. The sample lists more than 50,000 distinct CDR3 sequences; less than 30% were seen once. Time point meaning: after trial treatment. The sample's treatment: LDRT plus nivolumab, ipilimumab, low-dose cyclophosphamide and aspirin (RACIN trial). In the RACIN dose-escalation trial, donors got nivolumab plus ipilimumab with aspirin, cyclophosphamide and radiotherapy. Enrollment required an advanced solid tumor negative for tumor-infiltrating lymphocytes. The sample holds many counts of this clonotype.

The receptor comes from a male donor with prostate cancer. The genes are TRBV20-1 and TRBJ2-5, with 10 bases matching TRBD2. Sample: PBMCs, taken after low-dose radiotherapy plus immunotherapy. CDR3 sequence: CSARDFLAGEGETQYF. The CDR3 DNA reads TGCAGTGCTAGAGATTTTCTAGCGGGAGAGGGAGAGACCCAGTACTTC.